This is a list of T cell receptor beta chains from one sample in a study of control samples from healthy donors and cancer patients. TCRdb keeps only in-frame clones here, not all; method: immunoSEQ multiplex PCR. The sample includes some 80,000 clones, roughly 89% of them seen just once. Material: blood. The receptors here all came from a man between 45 and 60 years old in good health. The CDR3 runs from the conserved cysteine through the conserved F or W. D genes are given only for firm matches. Size tells how often a clone was seen (once, few, many) or the class of an expanded clone, and some rows leave it out.

v_gene,abundance,d_gene,j_gene,CDR3nt,CDR3aa
TRBV6-5,.,.,TRBJ2-3,TGTGCCAGCAGTTACGCGGCCGGCAGGAACACAGATACGCAGTATTTT,CASSYAAGRNTDTQYF
TRBV4-1,.,.,TRBJ1-3,TGCGCCAGCAGCCAAGAAACAGCTATCTCTGGAAACACCATATATTTT,CASSQETAISGNTIYF
TRBV2,.,.,TRBJ1-1,TGTGCCAGCAGTCCTTTAAGGGTCAACACTGAAGCTTTCTTT,CASSPLRVNTEAFF
TRBV18,.,.,TRBJ1-4,TGTGCCAGCTCACCACAAAACAGAGAAAAACTGTTTTTT,CASSPQNREKLFF
TRBV7-9,.,.,TRBJ1-1,TGTGCCAGCAGCTCCCTAAGGGGGGCAAACACTGAAGCTTTCTTT,CASSSLRGANTEAFF
TRBV11-2,.,.,TRBJ1-2,TGTGCCAGCAGCCCGATAATACAGGTCATGGGTGGCTACACCTTC,CASSPIIQVMGGYTF
TRBV20-1,few,TRBD1,TRBJ1-5,TGCAGTGCTAGTCTCGGGCAGGGGGGTTTCAATCAGCCCCAGCATTTT,CSASLGQGGFNQPQHF
TRBV5-5,.,TRBD1,TRBJ1-1,TGTGCCAGCAGCTTGATCCGGGACAGGGGTCTGGGCACTGAAGCTTTCTTT,CASSLIRDRGLGTEAFF
TRBV29-1,.,.,TRBJ2-2,TGCAGCGGGCGGCAGGGCGCGAACACCGGGGAGCTGTTTTTT,CSGRQGANTGELFF
TRBV3-1/TRBV3-2,.,.,TRBJ1-1,TGTGCCAGCAGCCAAGAGGGGCTGGGACTGATGAACACTGAAGCTTTCTTT,CASSQEGLGLMNTEAFF
TRBV14,once,TRBD1,TRBJ2-1,TGTGCCAGCAGCCCGGACACAGGGGTCGTCAATGAGCAGTTCTTC,CASSPDTGVVNEQFF
TRBV2,.,.,TRBJ2-5,TGTGCCAGCAGCCCCATTACGCTTAAGGGGACCCAGTACTTC,CASSPITLKGTQYF
TRBV7-3,.,.,TRBJ2-3,TGTGCCAGCAGCTTAGGTACGAGCACAGATACGCAGTATTTT,CASSLGTSTDTQYF
TRBV5-1,.,TRBD1,TRBJ2-1,TGCGCCAGCAGGAGAGGGCAGGGGGCAAATGAGCAGTTCTTC,CASRRGQGANEQFF